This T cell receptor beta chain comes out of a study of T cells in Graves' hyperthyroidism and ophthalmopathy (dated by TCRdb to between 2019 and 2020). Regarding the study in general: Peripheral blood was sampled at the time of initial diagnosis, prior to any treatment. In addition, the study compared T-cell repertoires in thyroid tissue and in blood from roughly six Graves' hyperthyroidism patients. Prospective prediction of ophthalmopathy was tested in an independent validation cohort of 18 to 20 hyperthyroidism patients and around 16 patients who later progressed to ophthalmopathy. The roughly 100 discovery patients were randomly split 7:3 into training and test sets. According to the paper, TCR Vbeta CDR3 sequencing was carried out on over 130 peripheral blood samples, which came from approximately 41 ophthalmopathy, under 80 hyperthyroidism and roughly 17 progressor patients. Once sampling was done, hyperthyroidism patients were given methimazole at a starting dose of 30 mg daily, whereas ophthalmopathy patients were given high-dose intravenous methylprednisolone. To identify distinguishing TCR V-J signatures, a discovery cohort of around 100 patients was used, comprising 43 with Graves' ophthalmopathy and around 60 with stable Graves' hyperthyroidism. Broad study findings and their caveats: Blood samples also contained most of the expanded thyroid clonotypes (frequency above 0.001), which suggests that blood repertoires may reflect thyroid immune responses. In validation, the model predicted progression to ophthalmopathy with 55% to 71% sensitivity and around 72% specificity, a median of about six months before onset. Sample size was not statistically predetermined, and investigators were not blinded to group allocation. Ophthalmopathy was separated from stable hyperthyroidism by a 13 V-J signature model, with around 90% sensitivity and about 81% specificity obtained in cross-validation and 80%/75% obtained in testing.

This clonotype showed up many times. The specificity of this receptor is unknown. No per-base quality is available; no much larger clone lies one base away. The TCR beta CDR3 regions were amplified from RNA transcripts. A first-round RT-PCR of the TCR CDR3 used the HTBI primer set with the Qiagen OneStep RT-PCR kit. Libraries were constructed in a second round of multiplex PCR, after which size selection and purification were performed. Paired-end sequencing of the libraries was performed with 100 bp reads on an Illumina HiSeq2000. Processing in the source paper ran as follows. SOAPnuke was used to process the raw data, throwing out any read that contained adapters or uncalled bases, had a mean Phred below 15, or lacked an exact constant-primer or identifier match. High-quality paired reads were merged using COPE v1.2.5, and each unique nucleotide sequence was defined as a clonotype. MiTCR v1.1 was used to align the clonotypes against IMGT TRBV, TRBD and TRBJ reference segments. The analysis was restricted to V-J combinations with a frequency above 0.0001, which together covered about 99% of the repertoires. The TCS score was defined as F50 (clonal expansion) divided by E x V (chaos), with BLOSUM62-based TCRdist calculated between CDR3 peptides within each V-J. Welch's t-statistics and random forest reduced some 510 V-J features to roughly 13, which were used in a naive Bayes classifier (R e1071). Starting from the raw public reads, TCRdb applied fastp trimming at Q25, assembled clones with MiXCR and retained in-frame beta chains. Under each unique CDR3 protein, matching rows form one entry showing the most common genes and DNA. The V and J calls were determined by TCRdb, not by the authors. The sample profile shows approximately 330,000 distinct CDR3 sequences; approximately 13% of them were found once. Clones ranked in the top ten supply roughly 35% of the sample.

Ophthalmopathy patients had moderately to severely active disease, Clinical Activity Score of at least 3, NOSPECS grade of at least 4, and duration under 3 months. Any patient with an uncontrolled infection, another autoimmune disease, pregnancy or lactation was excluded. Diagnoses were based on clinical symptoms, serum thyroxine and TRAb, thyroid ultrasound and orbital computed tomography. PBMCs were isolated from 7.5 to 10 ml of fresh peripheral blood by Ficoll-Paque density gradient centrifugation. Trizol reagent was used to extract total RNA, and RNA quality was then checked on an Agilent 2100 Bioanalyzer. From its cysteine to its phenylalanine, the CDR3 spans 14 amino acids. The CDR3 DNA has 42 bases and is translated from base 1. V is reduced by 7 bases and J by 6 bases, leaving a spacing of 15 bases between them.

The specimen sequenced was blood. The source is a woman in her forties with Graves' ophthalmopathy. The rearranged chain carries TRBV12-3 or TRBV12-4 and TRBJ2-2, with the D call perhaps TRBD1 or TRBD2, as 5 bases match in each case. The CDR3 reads CASNPGWGSGELFF. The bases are TGTGCCAGCAACCCAGGGTGGGGGTCCGGGGAGCTGTTTTTT.